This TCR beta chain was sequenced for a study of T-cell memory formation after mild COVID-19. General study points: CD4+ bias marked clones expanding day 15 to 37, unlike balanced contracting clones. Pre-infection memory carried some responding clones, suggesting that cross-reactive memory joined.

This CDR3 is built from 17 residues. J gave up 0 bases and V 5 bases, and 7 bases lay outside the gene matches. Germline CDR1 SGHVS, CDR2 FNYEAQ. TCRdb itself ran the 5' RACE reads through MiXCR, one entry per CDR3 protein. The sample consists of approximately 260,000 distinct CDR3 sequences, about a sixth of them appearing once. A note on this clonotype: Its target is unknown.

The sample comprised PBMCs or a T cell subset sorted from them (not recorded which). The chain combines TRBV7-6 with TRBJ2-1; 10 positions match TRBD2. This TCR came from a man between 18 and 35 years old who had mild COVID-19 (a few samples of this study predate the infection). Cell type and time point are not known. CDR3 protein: CASSGSGGTYSYNEQFF. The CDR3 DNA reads TGTGCCAGCAGCGGTAGCGGGGGGACTTACTCCTACAATGAGCAGTTCTTC.